This record looks at one TCR beta chain sequence and its context. No cognate antigen has been identified for it. Likely a read error: the CDR3 ends without its conserved phenylalanine or tryptophan. These data come from a study of identical twins (TCRdb year 2016). Concerning the study at large: The study deep-sequenced TCR alpha and beta repertoires from monozygotic twins, unrelated adults of various ages and cord blood to test whether fetal clonotypes persist. To rule out contamination, the twin experiments were replicated at different times with different library preparation protocols. Points the paper makes about the study in general: Recombination models systematically underestimated out-of-frame TCR alpha sharing in monozygotic twins but agreed with sharing between unrelated individuals. Excess twin sharing in beta out-of-frame sequences was weaker because fewer shared sequences lowered the signal-to-noise ratio. Out-of-frame TCR alpha sequences shared between twins showed an excess of low generation-probability sequences compared with coincidental sharing between unrelated individuals. Abundant cord blood beta clonotypes carried fewer insertions; young adult naive repertoires showed a weaker similar trend, while memory repertoires showed none. Zero-insertion analyses could be partly confounded by invariant T cells such as MAIT and iNKT, although diverse VJ usage argued against such confounding for most clonotypes. Conclusions relied on cross-sectional statistical analysis, since the same donors could not be followed over many years.

Only healthy Caucasian donors were included. The study also sequenced three unrelated non-twin adults: a male aged 18 to 29, a male aged 50 to 60 and a female aged 50 to 60. Using Miltenyi CD45RO+ enrichment and human naive T-cell isolation kits, memory (CD45RO+) and naive T cells were isolated from PBMC. The method was 5' RACE. The instrument given in TCRdb is Illumina HiSeq 2000. A universal primer binding site was introduced by template switching, and a unique molecular identifier was present in the final cDNA, enabling accurate counting of TCR cDNA molecules. First-strand cDNA for TCR alpha and beta chains was synthesized from specific primers in the conserved constant-segment region. To control for contamination, every cDNA library carried two barcodes: a SMART-Mk sample barcode plus Illumina barcodes. TruSeq adapter sequences, together with Illumina sample barcodes, were added in two successive PCR steps. The Illumina HiSeq platform was used with custom primers to sequence TCR alpha and beta cDNA libraries. In the source study's methods: Unique molecular identifiers were extracted from raw reads with MiGEC, and CDR3 positions were determined with MiXCR. Recombination models were inferred per individual with the repgenHMM and IGoR tools using an EM algorithm. Shared clonotype analysis was performed with the tcR package in R, normalizing sharing by the product of cloneset sizes. To study raw recombination without the effects of thymic and clonal selection, out-of-frame nonproductive sequences were analyzed. Clones were called with MiXCR by TCRdb after fastp trimmed the public reads at Q25, and only in-frame beta chains were retained. Every distinct CDR3 protein forms one entry, paired with its most common genes and DNA. TCRdb, not the original authors, processed these V and J calls. Present in this sample are some 710,000 distinct CDR3 sequences, less than 7% of which were seen just once. Under 2% of the sample belongs to the ten largest clones.

The sample taken for sequencing was naive T cells sorted from blood. Per the publication, the cell subset or site label means: cells isolated with a human naive T-cell isolation kit. The receptor comes from a young man in good health.

For the CDR3, the sequence is CSARVWTDDKETQYL. The DNA reads TGCAGTGCTAGAGTCTGGACAGATGATAAAGAGACCCAGTACTTG. In this chain, TRBV20-1 is recombined with TRBJ2-5; TRBD1 might be the D gene, on 6 matching bases. V sheds 1 base and J sheds 3 bases, leaving 15 bases between their ends. The CDR3 spans 15 amino acids, including both terminal residues. Only the CDR3 part of the read is kept: 45 bases, read in frame from the first base. The germline V gene (reference sequence) supplies CDR1 DFQATT and CDR2 SNEGSKA.